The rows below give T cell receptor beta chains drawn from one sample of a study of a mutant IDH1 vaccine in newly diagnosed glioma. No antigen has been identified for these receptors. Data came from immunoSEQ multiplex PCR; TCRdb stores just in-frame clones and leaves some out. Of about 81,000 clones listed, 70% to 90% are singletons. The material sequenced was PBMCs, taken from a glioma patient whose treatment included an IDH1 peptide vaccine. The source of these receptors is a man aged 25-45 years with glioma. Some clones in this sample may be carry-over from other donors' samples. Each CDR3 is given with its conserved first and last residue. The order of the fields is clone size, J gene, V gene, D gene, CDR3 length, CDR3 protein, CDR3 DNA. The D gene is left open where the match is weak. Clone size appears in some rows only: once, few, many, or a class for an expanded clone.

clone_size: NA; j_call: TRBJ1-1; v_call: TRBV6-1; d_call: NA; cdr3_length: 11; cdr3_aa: CASGGNTEAFF; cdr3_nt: TGTGCCAGCGGGGGGAACACTGAAGCTTTCTTT
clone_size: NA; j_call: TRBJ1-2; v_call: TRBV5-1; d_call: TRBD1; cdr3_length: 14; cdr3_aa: CASSLSPTGGFHTF; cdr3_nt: TGCGCCAGCAGCTTGTCCCCGACAGGGGGTTTTCACACCTTC
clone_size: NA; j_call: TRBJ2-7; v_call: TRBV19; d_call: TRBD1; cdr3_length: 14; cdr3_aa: CASSPGTGDYEQYF; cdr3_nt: TGTGCCAGTAGCCCCGGGACAGGGGACTACGAGCAGTACTTC
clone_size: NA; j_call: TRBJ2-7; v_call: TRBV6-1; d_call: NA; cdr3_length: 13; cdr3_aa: CASSEDSPYEQYF; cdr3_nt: TGTGCCAGCAGTGAAGACAGTCCCTACGAGCAGTACTTC
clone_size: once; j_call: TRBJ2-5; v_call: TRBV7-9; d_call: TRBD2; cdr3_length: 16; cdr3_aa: CASSPPAGGPGETQYF; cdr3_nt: TGTGCCAGCAGCCCACCGGCGGGAGGGCCAGGGGAGACCCAGTACTTC
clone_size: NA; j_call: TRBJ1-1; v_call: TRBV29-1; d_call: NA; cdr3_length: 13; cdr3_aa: CSVTWTRTTEAFF; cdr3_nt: TGCAGCGTTACCTGGACCAGGACCACTGAAGCTTTCTTT
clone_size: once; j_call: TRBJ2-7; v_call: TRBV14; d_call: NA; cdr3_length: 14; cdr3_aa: CASSPRGYSYEQYF; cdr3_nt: TGTGCCAGCAGCCCCCGGGGGTACTCCTACGAGCAGTACTTC
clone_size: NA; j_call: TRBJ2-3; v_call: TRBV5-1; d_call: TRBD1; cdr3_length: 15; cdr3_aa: CASSLGQGDADTQYF; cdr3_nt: TGCGCCAGCAGCCTAGGACAGGGGGACGCAGATACGCAGTATTTT
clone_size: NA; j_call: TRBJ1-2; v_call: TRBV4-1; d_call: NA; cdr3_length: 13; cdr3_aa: CASSHRQDYGYTF; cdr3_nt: TGCGCCAGCAGCCACCGACAGGACTATGGCTACACCTTC
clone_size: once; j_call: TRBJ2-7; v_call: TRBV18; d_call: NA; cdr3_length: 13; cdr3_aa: CASSPAGFYEQYF; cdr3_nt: TGTGCCAGCTCACCGGCAGGGTTCTACGAGCAGTACTTC
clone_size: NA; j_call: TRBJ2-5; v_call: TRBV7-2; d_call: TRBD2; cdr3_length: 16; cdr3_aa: CASSPLGGGGQETQYF; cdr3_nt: TGTGCCAGCAGCCCCCTTGGCGGGGGGGGCCAAGAGACCCAGTACTTC
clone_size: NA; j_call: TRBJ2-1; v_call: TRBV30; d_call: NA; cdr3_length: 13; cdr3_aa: CAWSWLTFNEQFF; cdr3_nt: TGTGCCTGGAGTTGGTTGACCTTCAATGAGCAGTTCTTC
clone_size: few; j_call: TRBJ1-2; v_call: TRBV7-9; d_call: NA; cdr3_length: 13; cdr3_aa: CASSISVNYGYTF; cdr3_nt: TGTGCCAGCAGCATTTCCGTTAACTATGGCTACACCTTC
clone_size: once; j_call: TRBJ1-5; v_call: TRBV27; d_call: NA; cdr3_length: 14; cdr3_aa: CASSLVHSNQPQHF; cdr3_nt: TGTGCCAGCAGTTTAGTGCATAGCAATCAGCCCCAGCATTTT
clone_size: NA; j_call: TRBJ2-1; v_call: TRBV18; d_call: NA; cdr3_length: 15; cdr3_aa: CASSPFRESYNEQFF; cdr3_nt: TGTGCCAGCTCACCCTTTCGGGAGTCCTACAATGAGCAGTTCTTC
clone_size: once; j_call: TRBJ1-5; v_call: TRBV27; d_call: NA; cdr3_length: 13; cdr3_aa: CASSPFSNQPQHF; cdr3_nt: TGTGCCAGCAGTCCCTTTAGCAATCAGCCCCAGCATTTT
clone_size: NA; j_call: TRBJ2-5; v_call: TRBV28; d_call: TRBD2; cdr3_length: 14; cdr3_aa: CASKASGYQETQYF; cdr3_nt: TGTGCCAGCAAAGCTAGCGGTTACCAAGAGACCCAGTACTTC
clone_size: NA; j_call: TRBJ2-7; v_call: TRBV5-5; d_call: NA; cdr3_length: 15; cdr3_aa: CASSLLWQGTYEQYF; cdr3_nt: TGTGCCAGCAGCTTGTTGTGGCAGGGGACCTACGAGCAGTACTTC
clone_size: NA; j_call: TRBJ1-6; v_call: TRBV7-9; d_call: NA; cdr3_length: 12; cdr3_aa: CASSFEGLPLHF; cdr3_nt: TGTGCCAGCAGCTTTGAAGGCCTCCCCCTCCACTTT
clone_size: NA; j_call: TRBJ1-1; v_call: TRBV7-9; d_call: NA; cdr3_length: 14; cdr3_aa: CASTPEVGRTEAFF; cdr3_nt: TGTGCCAGCACCCCAGAGGTAGGACGGACTGAAGCTTTCTTT
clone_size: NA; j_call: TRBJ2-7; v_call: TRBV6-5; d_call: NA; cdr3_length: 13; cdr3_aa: CASSLGGNYEQYF; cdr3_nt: TGTGCCAGTAGTTTGGGGGGAAATTACGAGCAGTACTTC
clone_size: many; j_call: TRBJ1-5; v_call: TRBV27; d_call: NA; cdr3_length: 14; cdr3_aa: CASSRGGVNQPQHF; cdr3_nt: TGTGCCAGCAGTCGTGGGGGCGTCAATCAGCCCCAGCATTTT
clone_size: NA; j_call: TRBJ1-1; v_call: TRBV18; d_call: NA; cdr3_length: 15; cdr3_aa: CASSRGGHLNTEAFF; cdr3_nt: TGTGCCAGCTCCAGAGGGGGACATCTGAACACTGAAGCTTTCTTT
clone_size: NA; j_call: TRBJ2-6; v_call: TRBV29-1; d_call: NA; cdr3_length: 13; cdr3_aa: CSGKIGGANVLTF; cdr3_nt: TGCAGCGGGAAGATAGGTGGGGCCAACGTCCTGACTTTC
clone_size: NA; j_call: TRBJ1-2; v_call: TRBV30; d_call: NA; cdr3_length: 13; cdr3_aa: CAFQSTGPQGRTF; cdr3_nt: TGTGCCTTCCAAAGCACGGGACCGCAAGGTCGAACCTTC
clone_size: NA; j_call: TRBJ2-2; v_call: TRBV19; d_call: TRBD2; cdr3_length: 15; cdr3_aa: CASSPLAGDTGELFF; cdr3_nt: TGTGCCAGTAGTCCACTAGCGGGAGACACCGGGGAGCTGTTTTTT
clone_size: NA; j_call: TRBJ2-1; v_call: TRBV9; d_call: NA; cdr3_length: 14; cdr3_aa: CASSVGVGYNEQFF; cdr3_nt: TGTGCCAGCAGCGTAGGTGTCGGATACAATGAGCAGTTCTTC
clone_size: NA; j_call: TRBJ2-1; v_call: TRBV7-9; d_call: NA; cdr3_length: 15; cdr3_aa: CASSPGVSSYNEQFF; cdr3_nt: TGTGCCAGCAGCCCAGGGGTGAGCTCCTACAATGAGCAGTTCTTC
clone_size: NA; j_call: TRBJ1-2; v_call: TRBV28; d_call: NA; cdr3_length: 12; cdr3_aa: CASSFASGSYTF; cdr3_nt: TGTGCCAGCAGTTTCGCTTCAGGGAGCTACACCTTC
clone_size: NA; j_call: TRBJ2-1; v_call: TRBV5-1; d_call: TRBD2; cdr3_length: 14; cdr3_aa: CASSLGLAIGEQFF; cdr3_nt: TGCGCCAGCAGCTTGGGACTAGCGATTGGAGAGCAGTTCTTC
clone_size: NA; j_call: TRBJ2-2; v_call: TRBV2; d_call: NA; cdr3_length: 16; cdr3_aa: CASQPGRQANTGELFF; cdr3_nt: TGTGCCAGCCAGCCCGGCAGGCAGGCGAACACCGGGGAGCTGTTTTTT
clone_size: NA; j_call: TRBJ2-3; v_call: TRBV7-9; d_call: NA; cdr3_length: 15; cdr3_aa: CASSLALMSTDTQYF; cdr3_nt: TGTGCCAGCAGCTTAGCACTGATGAGCACAGATACGCAGTATTTT
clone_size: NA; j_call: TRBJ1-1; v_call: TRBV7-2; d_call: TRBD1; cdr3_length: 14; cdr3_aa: CASSLKGQGVRAFF; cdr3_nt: TGTGCCAGCAGCTTAAAGGGACAGGGAGTACGCGCTTTCTTT
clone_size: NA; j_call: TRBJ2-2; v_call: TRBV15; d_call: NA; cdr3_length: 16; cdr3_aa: CATSRGRGRSTGELFF; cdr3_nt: TGTGCCACCAGCAGAGGACGGGGGAGATCCACCGGGGAGCTGTTTTTT
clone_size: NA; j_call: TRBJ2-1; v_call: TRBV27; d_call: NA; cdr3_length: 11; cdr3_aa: CASSLVGEQFF; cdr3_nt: TGTGCCAGCAGTTTAGTCGGTGAGCAGTTCTTC
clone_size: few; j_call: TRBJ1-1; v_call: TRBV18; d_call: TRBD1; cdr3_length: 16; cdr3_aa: CASSSFPQGASTEAFF; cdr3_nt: TGTGCCAGCTCATCTTTTCCACAGGGGGCGAGCACTGAAGCTTTCTTT
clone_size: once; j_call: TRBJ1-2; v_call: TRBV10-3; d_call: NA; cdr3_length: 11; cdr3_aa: CATSDNYGYTF; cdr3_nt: TGTGCCACCTCAGATAACTATGGCTACACCTTC
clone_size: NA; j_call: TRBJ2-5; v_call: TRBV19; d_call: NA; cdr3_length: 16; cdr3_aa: CASSIVTPTGAETQYF; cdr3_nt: TGTGCCAGTAGTATAGTCACCCCGACAGGAGCCGAGACCCAGTACTTC
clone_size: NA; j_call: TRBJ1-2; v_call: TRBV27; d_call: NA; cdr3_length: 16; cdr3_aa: CASSLSEGGVVGGYTF; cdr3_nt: TGTGCCAGCAGTTTATCGGAGGGTGGTGTCGTCGGTGGCTACACCTTC
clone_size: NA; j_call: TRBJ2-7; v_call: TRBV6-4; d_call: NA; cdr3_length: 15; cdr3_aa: CASSVGVPYYNEQYF; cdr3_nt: TGTGCCAGCAGTGTGGGGGTTCCCTACTACAACGAGCAGTACTTC
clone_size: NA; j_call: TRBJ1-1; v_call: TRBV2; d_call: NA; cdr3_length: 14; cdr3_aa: CASSLGAGVIEAFF; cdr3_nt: TGTGCCAGCAGTTTGGGGGCGGGTGTTATTGAAGCTTTCTTT
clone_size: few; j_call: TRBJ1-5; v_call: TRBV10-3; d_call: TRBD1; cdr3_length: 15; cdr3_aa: CAISDPGQGSQPQHF; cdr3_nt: TGTGCCATCAGTGATCCCGGACAGGGGTCTCAGCCCCAGCATTTT
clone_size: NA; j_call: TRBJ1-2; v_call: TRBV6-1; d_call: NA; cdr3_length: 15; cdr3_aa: CASRVPRNQGYGYTF; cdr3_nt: TGTGCCAGCAGGGTCCCCCGGAATCAGGGCTATGGCTACACCTTC
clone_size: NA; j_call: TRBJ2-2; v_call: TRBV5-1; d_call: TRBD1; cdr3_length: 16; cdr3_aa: CASSLSTGLNTGELFF; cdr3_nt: TGCGCCAGCAGCCTATCGACAGGGCTGAACACCGGGGAGCTGTTTTTT
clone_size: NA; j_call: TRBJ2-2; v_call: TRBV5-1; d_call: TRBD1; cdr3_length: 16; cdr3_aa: CASSWGTGSNTGELFF; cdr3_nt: TGCGCCAGCAGCTGGGGGACAGGGTCGAACACCGGGGAGCTGTTTTTT
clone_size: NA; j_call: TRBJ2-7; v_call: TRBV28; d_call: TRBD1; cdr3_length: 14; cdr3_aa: CASLGTGVTYEQYF; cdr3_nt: TGTGCCAGCCTCGGGACAGGGGTAACCTACGAGCAGTACTTC
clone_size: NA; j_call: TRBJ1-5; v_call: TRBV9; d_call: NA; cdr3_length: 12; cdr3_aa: CASSDGDQPQHF; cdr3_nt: TGTGCCAGCAGCGACGGCGATCAGCCCCAGCATTTT
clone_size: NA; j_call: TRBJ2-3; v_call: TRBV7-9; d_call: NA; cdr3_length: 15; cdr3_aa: CASSLQGLRTDTQYF; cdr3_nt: TGTGCCAGCAGCTTACAGGGGCTACGCACAGATACGCAGTATTTT
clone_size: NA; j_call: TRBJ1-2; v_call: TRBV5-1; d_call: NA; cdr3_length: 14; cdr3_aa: CASSLELGVGGYTF; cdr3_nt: TGCGCCAGCAGCTTGGAATTGGGGGTAGGAGGCTACACCTTC
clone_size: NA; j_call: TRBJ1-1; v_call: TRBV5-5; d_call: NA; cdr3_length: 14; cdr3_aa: CASSLVARETEAFF; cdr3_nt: TGTGCCAGCAGCTTGGTCGCCAGAGAGACTGAAGCTTTCTTT
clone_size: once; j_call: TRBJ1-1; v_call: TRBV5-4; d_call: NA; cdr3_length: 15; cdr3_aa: CASSLARGRVTEAFF; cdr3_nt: TGTGCCAGCAGCCTTGCCAGGGGACGGGTCACTGAAGCTTTCTTT
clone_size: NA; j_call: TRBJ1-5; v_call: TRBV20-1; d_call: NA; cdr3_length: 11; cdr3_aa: CSAGRGEAQHF; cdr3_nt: TGCAGTGCTGGTAGGGGGGAAGCCCAGCATTTT
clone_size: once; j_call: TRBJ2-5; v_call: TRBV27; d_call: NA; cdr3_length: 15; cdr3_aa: CASSDPGRVAETQYF; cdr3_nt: TGTGCCAGCAGTGACCCAGGGCGGGTAGCAGAGACCCAGTACTTC
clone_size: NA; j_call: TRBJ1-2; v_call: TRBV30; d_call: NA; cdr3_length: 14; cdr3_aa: CAWMAGSDYYGYTF; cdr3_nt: TGTGCCTGGATGGCCGGGAGCGACTACTATGGCTACACCTTC
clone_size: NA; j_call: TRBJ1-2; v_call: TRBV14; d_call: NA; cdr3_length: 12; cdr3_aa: CASSQDRVGYTF; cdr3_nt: TGTGCCAGCAGCCAAGATCGCGTTGGCTACACCTTC
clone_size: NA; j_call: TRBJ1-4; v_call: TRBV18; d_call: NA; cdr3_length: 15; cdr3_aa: CASSPQSSSLEKLFF; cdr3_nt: TGTGCCAGCTCACCACAGAGTTCCTCTCTGGAAAAACTGTTTTTT
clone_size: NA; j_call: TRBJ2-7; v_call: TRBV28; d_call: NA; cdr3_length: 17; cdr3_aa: CASSLSPDRFYSYEQYF; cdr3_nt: TGTGCCAGCAGTTTATCCCCCGACAGGTTCTATTCCTACGAGCAGTACTTC
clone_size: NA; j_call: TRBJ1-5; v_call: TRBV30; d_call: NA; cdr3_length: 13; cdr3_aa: CAWSACSNQPQHF; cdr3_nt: TGTGCCTGGAGTGCCTGCAGCAATCAGCCCCAGCATTTT